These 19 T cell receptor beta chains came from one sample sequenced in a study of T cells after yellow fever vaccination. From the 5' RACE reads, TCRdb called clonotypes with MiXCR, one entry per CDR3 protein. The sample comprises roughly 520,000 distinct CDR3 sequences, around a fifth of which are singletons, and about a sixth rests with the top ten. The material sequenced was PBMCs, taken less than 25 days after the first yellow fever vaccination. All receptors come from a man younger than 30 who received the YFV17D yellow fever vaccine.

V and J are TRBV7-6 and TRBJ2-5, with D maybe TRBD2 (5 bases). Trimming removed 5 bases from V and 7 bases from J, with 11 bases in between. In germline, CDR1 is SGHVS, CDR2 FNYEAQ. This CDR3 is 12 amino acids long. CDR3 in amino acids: CASSPARGTQYF. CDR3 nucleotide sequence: TGTGCCAGCAGCCCCGCCCGGGGGACCCAGTACTTC.

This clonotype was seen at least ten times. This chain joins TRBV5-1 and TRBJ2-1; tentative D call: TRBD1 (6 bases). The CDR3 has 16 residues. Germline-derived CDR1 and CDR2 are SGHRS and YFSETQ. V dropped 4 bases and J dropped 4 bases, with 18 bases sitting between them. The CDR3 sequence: CASSQDPGHGYNEQFF. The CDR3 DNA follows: TGCGCCAGCAGCCAGGATCCGGGACATGGGTACAATGAGCAGTTCTTC.

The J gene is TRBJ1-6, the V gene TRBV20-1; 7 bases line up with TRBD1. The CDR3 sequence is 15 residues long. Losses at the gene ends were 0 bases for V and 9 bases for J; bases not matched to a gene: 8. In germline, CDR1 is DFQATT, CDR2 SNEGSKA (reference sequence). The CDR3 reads CSARDPRDSSSPLHF. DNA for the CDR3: TGCAGTGCTAGAGACCCCCGGGACAGCTCTTCACCCCTCCACTTT.

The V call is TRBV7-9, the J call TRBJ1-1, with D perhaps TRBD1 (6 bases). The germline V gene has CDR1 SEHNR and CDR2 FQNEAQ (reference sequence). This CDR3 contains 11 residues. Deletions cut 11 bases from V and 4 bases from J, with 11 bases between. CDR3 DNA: TGTGCCGGGGGGGCGGGCACTGAAGCTTTCTTT. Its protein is CAGGAGTEAFF.

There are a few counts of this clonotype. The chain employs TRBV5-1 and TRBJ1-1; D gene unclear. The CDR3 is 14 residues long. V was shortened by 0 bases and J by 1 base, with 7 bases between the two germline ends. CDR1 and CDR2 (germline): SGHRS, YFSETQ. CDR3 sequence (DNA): TGCGCCAGCAGCTTGGAAGTGGAGAACACTGAAGCTTTCTTT. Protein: CASSLEVENTEAFF.

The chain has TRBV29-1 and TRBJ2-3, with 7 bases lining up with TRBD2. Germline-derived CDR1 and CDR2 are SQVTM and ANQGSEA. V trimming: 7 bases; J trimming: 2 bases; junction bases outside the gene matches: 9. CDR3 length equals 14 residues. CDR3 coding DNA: TGCAGCGCTGCGGGGGTCGCGGACACAGATACGCAGTATTTT. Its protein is CSAAGVADTDTQYF.

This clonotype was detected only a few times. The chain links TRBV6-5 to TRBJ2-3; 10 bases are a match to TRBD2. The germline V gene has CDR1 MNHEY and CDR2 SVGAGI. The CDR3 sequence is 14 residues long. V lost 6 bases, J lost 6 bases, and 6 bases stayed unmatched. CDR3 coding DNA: TGTGCCAGCAGACGGAAGGGACTAGCGGATACGCAGTATTTT. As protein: CASRRKGLADTQYF.

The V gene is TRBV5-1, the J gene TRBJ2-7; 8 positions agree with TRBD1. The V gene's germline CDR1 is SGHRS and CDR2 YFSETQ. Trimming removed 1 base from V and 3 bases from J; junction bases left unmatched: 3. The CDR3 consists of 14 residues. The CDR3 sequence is CASSLWTGNYEQYF. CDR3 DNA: TGCGCCAGCAGCTTGTGGACAGGGAACTACGAGCAGTACTTC.

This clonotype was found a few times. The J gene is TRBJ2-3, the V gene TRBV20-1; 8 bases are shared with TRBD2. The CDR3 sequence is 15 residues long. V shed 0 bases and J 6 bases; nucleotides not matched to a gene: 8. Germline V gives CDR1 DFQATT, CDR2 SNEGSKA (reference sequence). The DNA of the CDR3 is TGCAGTGCTAGAGATCCCCGGGGGGGCGGGGATACGCAGTATTTT. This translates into CSARDPRGGGDTQYF.

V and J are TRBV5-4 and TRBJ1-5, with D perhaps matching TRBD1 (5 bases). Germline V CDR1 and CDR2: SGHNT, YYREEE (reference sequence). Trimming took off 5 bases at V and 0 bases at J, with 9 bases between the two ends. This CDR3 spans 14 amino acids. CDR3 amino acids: CASSSGTSNQPQHF. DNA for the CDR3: TGTGCCAGCAGTAGTGGGACTAGCAATCAGCCCCAGCATTTT.

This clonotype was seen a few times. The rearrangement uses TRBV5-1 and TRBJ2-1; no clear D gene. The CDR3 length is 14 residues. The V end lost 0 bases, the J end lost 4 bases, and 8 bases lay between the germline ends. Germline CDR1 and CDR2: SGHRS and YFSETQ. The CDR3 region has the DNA TGCGCCAGCAGCTTGGTGTGGGATTACAATGAGCAGTTCTTC. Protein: CASSLVWDYNEQFF.

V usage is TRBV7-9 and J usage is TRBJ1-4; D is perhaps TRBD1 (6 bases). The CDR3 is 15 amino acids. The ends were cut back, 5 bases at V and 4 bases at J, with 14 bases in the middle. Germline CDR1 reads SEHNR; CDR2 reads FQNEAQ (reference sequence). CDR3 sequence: CASSLWTADNEKLFF. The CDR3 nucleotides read TGTGCCAGCAGCCTTTGGACAGCCGATAATGAAAAACTGTTTTTT.

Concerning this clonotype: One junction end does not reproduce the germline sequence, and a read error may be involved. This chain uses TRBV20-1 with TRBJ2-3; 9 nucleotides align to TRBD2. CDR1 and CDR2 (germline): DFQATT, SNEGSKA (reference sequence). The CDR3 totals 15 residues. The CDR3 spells CSARRSGGPADTQYF. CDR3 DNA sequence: TGCAGTGCTAGAAGAAGCGGGGGGCCAGCAGACACGCAGTATTTT.

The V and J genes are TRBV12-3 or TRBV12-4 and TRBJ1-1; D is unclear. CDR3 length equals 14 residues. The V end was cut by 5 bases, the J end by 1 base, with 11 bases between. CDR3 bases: TGTGCCAGCAGTCCCGCCCCATGGAACACTGAAGCTTTCTTT. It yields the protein CASSPAPWNTEAFF.

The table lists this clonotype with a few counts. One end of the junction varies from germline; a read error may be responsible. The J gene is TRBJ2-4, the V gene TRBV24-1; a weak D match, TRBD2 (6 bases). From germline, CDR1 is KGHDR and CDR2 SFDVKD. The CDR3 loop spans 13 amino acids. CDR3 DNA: TGTGCCACCAGTGAGGGAGTAAAACTAGCAGGATCCTTC. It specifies CATSEGVKLAGSF.

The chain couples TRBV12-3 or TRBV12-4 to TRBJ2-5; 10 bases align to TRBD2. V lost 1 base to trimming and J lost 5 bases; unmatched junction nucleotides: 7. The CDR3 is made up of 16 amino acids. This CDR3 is CASSLGLAGAWETQYF. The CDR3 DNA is TGTGCCAGCAGTTTAGGGCTAGCGGGGGCCTGGGAGACCCAGTACTTC.

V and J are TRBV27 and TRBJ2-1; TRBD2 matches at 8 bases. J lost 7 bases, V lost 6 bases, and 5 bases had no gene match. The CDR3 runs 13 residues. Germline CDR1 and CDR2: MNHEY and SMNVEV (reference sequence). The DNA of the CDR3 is TGTGCCAGCAGCCGGGGGGGGCCAAATGAGCAGTTCTTC. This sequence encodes CASSRGGPNEQFF.

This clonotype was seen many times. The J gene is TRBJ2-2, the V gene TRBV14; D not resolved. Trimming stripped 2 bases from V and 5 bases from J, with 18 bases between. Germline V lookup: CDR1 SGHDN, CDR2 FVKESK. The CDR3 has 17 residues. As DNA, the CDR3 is TGTGCCAGCAGCCAATACGGCCTCAGAGCACCGACCGGGGAGCTGTTTTTT. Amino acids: CASSQYGLRAPTGELFF.

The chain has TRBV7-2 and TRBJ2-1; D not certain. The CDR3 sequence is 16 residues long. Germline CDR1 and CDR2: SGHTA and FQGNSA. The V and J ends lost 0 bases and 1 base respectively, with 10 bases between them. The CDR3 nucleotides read TGTGCCAGCAGCTTAGCGCCCCTGGGGTCCTACAATGAGCAGTTCTTC. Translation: CASSLAPLGSYNEQFF.